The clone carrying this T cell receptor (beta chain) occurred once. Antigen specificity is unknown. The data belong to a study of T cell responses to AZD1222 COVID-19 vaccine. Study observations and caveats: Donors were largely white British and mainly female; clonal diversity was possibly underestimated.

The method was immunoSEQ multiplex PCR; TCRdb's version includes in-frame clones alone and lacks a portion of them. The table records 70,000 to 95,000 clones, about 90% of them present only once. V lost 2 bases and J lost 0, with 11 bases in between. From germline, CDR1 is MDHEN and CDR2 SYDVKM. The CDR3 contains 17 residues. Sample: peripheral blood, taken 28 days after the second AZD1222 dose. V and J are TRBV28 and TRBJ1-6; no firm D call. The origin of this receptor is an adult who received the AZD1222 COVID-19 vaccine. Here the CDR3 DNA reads TGTGCCAGCAGTTTAGGAGGGTCCCGCTCCTATAATTCACCCCTCCACTTT. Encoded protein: CASSLGGSRSYNSPLHF. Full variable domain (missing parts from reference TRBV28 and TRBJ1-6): DVKVTQSSRYLVKRTGEKVFLECVQDMDHENMFWYRQDPGLGLRLIYFSYDVKMKEKGDIPEGYSVSREKKERFSLILESASTNQTSMYLCASSLGGSRSYNSPLHFGNGTRLTVT.